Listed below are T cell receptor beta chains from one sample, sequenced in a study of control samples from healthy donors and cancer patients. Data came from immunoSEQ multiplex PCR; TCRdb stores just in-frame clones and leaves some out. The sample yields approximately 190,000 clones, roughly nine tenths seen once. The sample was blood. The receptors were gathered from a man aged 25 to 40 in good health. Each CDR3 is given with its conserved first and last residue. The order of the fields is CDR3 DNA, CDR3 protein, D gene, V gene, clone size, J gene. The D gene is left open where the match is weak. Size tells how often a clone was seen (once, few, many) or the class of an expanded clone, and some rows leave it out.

DNA: TGTGCCAGCAGGCGGACAGGGAGCACTGAAGCTTTCTTT
CDR3: CASRRTGSTEAFF
D: TRBD1
V: TRBV6-5
size: .
J: TRBJ1-1

DNA: TGCGCCAGCAGCCAAGGGGGAAAGGGGGGAGTCTATGGCTACACCTTC
CDR3: CASSQGGKGGVYGYTF
D: .
V: TRBV4-1
size: .
J: TRBJ1-2

DNA: TGTGCCAGCTCACCACTGAGAGGGGAAGGGGAGCAGTTCTTC
CDR3: CASSPLRGEGEQFF
D: .
V: TRBV18
size: .
J: TRBJ2-1

DNA: TGTGCCACCGCCGATTCCGCGAACACCGGGGAGCTGTTTTTT
CDR3: CATADSANTGELFF
D: .
V: TRBV24-1
size: .
J: TRBJ2-2

DNA: TGTGCCAGTAACTACCAGGGGCATCAGCCCCAGCATTTT
CDR3: CASNYQGHQPQHF
D: .
V: TRBV19
size: .
J: TRBJ1-5

DNA: TGTGCCAGCAGTGACATGAGGTCTGGAAACACCATATATTTT
CDR3: CASSDMRSGNTIYF
D: .
V: TRBV7-9
size: .
J: TRBJ1-3

DNA: TGTGCCAGCAGTTTCACCCCCGGGACAGGGGGTGTCTATGGCTACACCTTC
CDR3: CASSFTPGTGGVYGYTF
D: TRBD1
V: TRBV27
size: .
J: TRBJ1-2

DNA: TGTGCCAGCAGCTTAGAGAGCTCCTATAATTCACCCCTCCACTTT
CDR3: CASSLESSYNSPLHF
D: .
V: TRBV7-9
size: .
J: TRBJ1-6

DNA: TGTGCCAGCCCCCGGACCCCGGGACCGCGGGGTGGCGGGGAGCTGTTTTTT
CDR3: CASPRTPGPRGGGELFF
D: .
V: TRBV6-7
size: .
J: TRBJ2-2

DNA: TGCGCCAGTAACGACAGGGGAGCTAATGAAAAACTGTTTTTT
CDR3: CASNDRGANEKLFF
D: TRBD1
V: TRBV4-1
size: .
J: TRBJ1-4

DNA: TGTGCCAGCAGTCCTCAGGGGACTAATGAAAAACTGTTTTTT
CDR3: CASSPQGTNEKLFF
D: .
V: TRBV6-5
size: .
J: TRBJ1-4

DNA: TGTGCCAGCAGTTCGGTTGGACAGGCCTATGGCTACACCTTC
CDR3: CASSSVGQAYGYTF
D: TRBD1
V: TRBV6-5
size: .
J: TRBJ1-2

DNA: TGTGCCAGCAGCTTAAGGCAGGGGGTCGGGTACGAGCAGTACTTC
CDR3: CASSLRQGVGYEQYF
D: TRBD1
V: TRBV7-7
size: once
J: TRBJ2-7

DNA: TGTGCCAGCAGTTACAGCACAGATACGCAGTATTTT
CDR3: CASSYSTDTQYF
D: .
V: TRBV12-3/TRBV12-4
size: .
J: TRBJ2-3

DNA: TGTGCCAGCAGAACCCCAGGGTGGAGCTCTGGGGCCAACGTCCTGACTTTC
CDR3: CASRTPGWSSGANVLTF
D: .
V: TRBV11-2
size: .
J: TRBJ2-6

DNA: TGTGCCAGCAGCCCGAGACCGGGGGCGGGGACTGAAGCTTTCTTT
CDR3: CASSPRPGAGTEAFF
D: .
V: TRBV11-2
size: .
J: TRBJ1-1

DNA: TGTGCCAGCTCACCACCAGGGGAAAGGGGCTATGGCTACACCTTC
CDR3: CASSPPGERGYGYTF
D: .
V: TRBV18
size: .
J: TRBJ1-2

DNA: TGTGCCAGCAGTTTCGGACAGGGGACTGAAGCTTTCTTT
CDR3: CASSFGQGTEAFF
D: TRBD1
V: TRBV12-3/TRBV12-4
size: .
J: TRBJ1-1

DNA: TGCAGCGTTGATCGACAGAACAATGAGCAGTTCTTC
CDR3: CSVDRQNNEQFF
D: .
V: TRBV29-1
size: .
J: TRBJ2-1

DNA: TGTGCCACCAAGGGACAGGGGAGCACAGATACGCAGTATTTT
CDR3: CATKGQGSTDTQYF
D: TRBD1
V: TRBV24-1
size: .
J: TRBJ2-3

DNA: TGTGCCAGCAGCCCCGGGGGGGGGACAAGCTCCTACGAGCAGTACTTC
CDR3: CASSPGGGTSSYEQYF
D: TRBD2
V: TRBV7-9
size: .
J: TRBJ2-7

DNA: TGTGCCAGTAGCCGATATAATTCACCCCTCCACTTT
CDR3: CASSRYNSPLHF
D: .
V: TRBV27
size: .
J: TRBJ1-6

DNA: TGCGCCAGCAGCCAAGATTATTTGGGGGACCTCTCGGAGACCCAGTACTTC
CDR3: CASSQDYLGDLSETQYF
D: .
V: TRBV4-1
size: .
J: TRBJ2-5

DNA: TGTGCCAGTAGAGATGCGGGGGAATTGGCAGATACGCAGTATTTT
CDR3: CASRDAGELADTQYF
D: TRBD2
V: TRBV19
size: .
J: TRBJ2-3

DNA: TGCGCCAGCAGCTTTCTCGGAGGCAGGGGACCAAACATTCAGTACTTC
CDR3: CASSFLGGRGPNIQYF
D: .
V: TRBV5-1
size: .
J: TRBJ2-4

DNA: TGTGCCAGCAGCTTAGCCGCGGGGTCATACAATGAGCAGTTCTTC
CDR3: CASSLAAGSYNEQFF
D: .
V: TRBV11-2
size: .
J: TRBJ2-1

DNA: TGTGCCAGCAGCTTAGTGACAGGGGGCTACGAGCAGTACTTC
CDR3: CASSLVTGGYEQYF
D: TRBD1
V: TRBV11-2
size: .
J: TRBJ2-7

DNA: TGTGCCAGCAGTTTCTACAATCAGCCCCAGCATTTT
CDR3: CASSFYNQPQHF
D: .
V: TRBV25-1
size: .
J: TRBJ1-5

DNA: TGTGCCAGCAGTCGACGGGACACCAGATACGAGCAGTACTTC
CDR3: CASSRRDTRYEQYF
D: .
V: TRBV27
size: .
J: TRBJ2-7

DNA: TGTGCCAGCAGCTTAGGATTCACTGAAGCTTTCTTT
CDR3: CASSLGFTEAFF
D: .
V: TRBV7-9
size: .
J: TRBJ1-1

DNA: TGTGCCTGGGCAGGGGAAGGCGGGGAGCTGTTTTTT
CDR3: CAWAGEGGELFF
D: .
V: TRBV30
size: .
J: TRBJ2-2